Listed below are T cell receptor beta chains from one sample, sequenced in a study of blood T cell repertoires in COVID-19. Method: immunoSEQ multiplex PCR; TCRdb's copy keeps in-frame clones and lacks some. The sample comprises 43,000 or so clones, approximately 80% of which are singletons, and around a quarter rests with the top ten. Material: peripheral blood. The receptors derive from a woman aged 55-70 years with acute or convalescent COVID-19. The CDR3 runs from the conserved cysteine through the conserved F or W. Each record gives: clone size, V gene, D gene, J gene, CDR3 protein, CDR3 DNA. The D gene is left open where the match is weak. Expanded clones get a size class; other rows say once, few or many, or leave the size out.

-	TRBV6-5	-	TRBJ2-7	CASRGVRAYEQYF	TGTGCCAGCAGAGGGGTGCGAGCCTACGAGCAGTACTTC
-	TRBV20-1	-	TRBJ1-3	CSTRTGNTIYF	TGCAGTACAAGGACAGGAAACACCATATATTTT
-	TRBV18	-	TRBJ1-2	CASSQSTEGYTF	TGTGCCAGCTCGCAAAGTACGGAGGGCTACACCTTC
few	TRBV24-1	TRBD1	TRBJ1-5	CATSEGTGTRGQPQHF	TGTGCCACCAGTGAGGGGACAGGTACAAGGGGGCAGCCCCAGCATTTT
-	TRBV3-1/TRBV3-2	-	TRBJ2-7	CASSPLAWGEQYF	TGTGCCAGCAGCCCCCTAGCTTGGGGCGAGCAGTACTTC
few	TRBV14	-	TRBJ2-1	CASRPDSSYNEQFF	TGTGCCAGCAGACCCGACAGTTCCTACAATGAGCAGTTCTTC
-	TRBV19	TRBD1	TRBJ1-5	CASSLRGQGSNQPQHF	TGTGCCAGTAGTCTGAGAGGACAGGGTAGCAATCAGCCCCAGCATTTT
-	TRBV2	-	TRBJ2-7	CASSETESSYEQYF	TGTGCCAGCAGTGAAACCGAGAGCTCCTACGAGCAGTACTTC
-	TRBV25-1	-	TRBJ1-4	CASSEGWGSTTNEKLFF	TGTGCCAGCAGTGAAGGGTGGGGCAGCACGACTAATGAAAAACTGTTTTTT
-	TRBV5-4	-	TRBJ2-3	CASSLEASLQTDTQYF	TGTGCCAGCAGCTTGGAAGCGTCTCTACAAACAGATACGCAGTATTTT
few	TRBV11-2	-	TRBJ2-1	CASSLQGYEQFF	TGTGCCAGCAGCCTCCAGGGATATGAGCAGTTCTTC
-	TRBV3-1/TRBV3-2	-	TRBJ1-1	CASSQEGREAFF	TGTGCCAGCAGCCAAGAGGGGCGAGAAGCTTTCTTT
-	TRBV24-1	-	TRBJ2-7	CATSGTRSYEQYF	TGTGCCACCAGTGGGACAAGATCCTACGAGCAGTACTTC
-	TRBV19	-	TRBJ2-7	CASSIRGPSSYEQYF	TGTGCCAGTAGTATCCGGGGTCCCAGCTCCTACGAGCAGTACTTC
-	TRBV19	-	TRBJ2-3	CASSRQSRTDTQYF	TGTGCCAGTAGTCGACAGTCCCGCACAGATACGCAGTATTTT
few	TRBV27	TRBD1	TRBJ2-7	CASRRGSTYEQYF	TGTGCCAGCCGCAGGGGGTCGACCTACGAGCAGTACTTC
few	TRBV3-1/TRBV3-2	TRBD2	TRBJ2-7	CASSRTSGGASYEQYF	TGTGCCAGCAGCCGTACTAGCGGGGGGGCCTCCTACGAGCAGTACTTC
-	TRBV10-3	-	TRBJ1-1	CAARQDTEAFF	TGTGCCGCCCGCCAGGACACTGAAGCTTTCTTT
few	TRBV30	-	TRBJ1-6	CAWRGGGNSPLHF	TGTGCCTGGAGGGGCGGGGGGAATTCACCCCTCCACTTT
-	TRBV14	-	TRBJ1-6	CASSQDHSSNSPLHF	TGTGCCAGCAGCCAAGACCACAGCTCGAATTCACCCCTCCACTTT
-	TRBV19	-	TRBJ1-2	CASSMGPNYGYTF	TGTGCCAGTAGTATGGGGCCGAACTATGGCTACACCTTC
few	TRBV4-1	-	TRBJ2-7	CASSQEIKGTYEQYF	TGCGCCAGCAGCCAAGAGATAAAGGGGACCTACGAGCAGTACTTC